This TCR beta chain was recorded in a study of cytomegalovirus exposure and HLA in healthy donors. The CDR3 is 14 residues long. Germline CDR1 and CDR2: MNHEY and SMNVEV (reference sequence). V lost 6 bases, J lost 4 bases, and 16 bases lay in between. 13 Jbeta primers and 60 Vbeta primers were used for the PCR. The assay was immunoSEQ multiplex PCR, and TCRdb's table has in-frame clones only and misses some. Here the sample spans 85,000 to 130,000 clones, about four fifths being singletons. The sequence was obtained from a female donor in good health and CMV-seropositive. What was sequenced was PBMCs. The V call is TRBV27, the J call TRBJ2-7; D perhaps matches TRBD2 (6 bases). CDR3 DNA: TGTGCCAGCAGCCCTGAGGGGACTGCTTACGAGCAGTACTTC. Its protein is CASSPEGTAYEQYF.